This entry lists 21 T cell receptor beta chains sequenced from one sample in a study of molecular identifiers for immune sequencing clone quantification. TCRdb fed the PCR reads into MiXCR, producing one record per CDR3 protein. The top ten clones hold roughly 0.85% of a sample with hundreds of thousands of distinct CDR3 sequences, about 20% of them seen once. The sample taken for sequencing was naive CD8+ T cells from blood, with Jurkat cell RNA spiked in. Subset in this sample: FACS-sorted CD8+CD4-CCR7+CD45RA+ naive T cells. The receptors were gathered from a human donor in good health. Some libraries in this study had Jurkat cell RNA spiked in.

The chain joins TRBV29-1 to TRBJ2-7; possibly TRBD1 for D (5 bases). V dropped 5 bases and J dropped 1 base, with 12 bases sitting between them. CDR3 length: 13 amino acids. Germline CDR1 reads SQVTM; CDR2 reads ANQGSEA. CDR3 nucleotide sequence: TGCAGCGTTTCAGCAGGGCCTTCCTACGAGCAGTACTTC. It is translated as CSVSAGPSYEQYF.

V gene TRBV12-3 or TRBV12-4 combines with J gene TRBJ1-2; no clear D. Trimming removed 1 base at V and 7 bases at J, with 4 bases between. This CDR3 region has 11 residues. The CDR3 DNA is TGTGCCAGCAGTTTAGGGGTTGGCTACACCTTC. Residues: CASSLGVGYTF.

This clonotype was observed at least ten times. The rearrangement uses TRBV6-5 and TRBJ1-4; D not certain. The germline V and J ends were trimmed by 3 bases and 4 bases, with 12 bases remaining between them. In germline, CDR1 is MNHEY, CDR2 SVGAGI. The CDR3 loop spans 15 amino acids. The chain's CDR3 is CASSYWPSSNEKLFF. The CDR3 DNA reads as TGTGCCAGCAGTTATTGGCCCTCCAGTAATGAAAAACTGTTTTTT.

This clonotype was seen repeatedly, ten times or more. CDR3 nucleotide sequence: TGTGCCAGCAGCTTAGCAGAGGACGAGCAGTACTTC. Translation gives CASSLAEDEQYF. The chain has TRBV7-9 and TRBJ2-7, with unresolved D. The germline gives CDR1 SEHNR, CDR2 FQNEAQ (reference sequence). Trimming pared 0 bases from V and 5 bases from J, leaving 5 bases between. CDR3 length equals 12 residues.

Ten or more counts support this clonotype. This rearrangement joins TRBV20-1 to TRBJ1-3; D is undetermined. The CDR3 has 14 amino acids. Germline V gives CDR1 DFQATT, CDR2 SNEGSKA (reference sequence). The V end was cut by 0 bases, the J end by 1 base, with 7 bases between. Here the CDR3 DNA reads TGCAGTGCTAGAGATTGGGATTCTGGAAACACCATATATTTT. It translates to CSARDWDSGNTIYF.

This clonotype was counted at least ten times. J is TRBJ2-7 and V is TRBV7-9; the D is unclear. The CDR3 is 13 residues long. V dropped 11 bases and J dropped 3 bases, with 17 bases sitting between them. Per germline, CDR1 SEHNR and CDR2 FQNEAQ (reference sequence). The CDR3 protein is CAPYELLFYEQYF. DNA of the CDR3: TGTGCCCCTTACGAGCTCCTATTCTACGAGCAGTACTTC.

The gene calls are TRBV5-1 and TRBJ2-2; a possible D gene is TRBD1 (6 bases). CDR3 length: 15 residues. In germline, CDR1 is SGHRS, CDR2 YFSETQ. The germline V and J ends were trimmed by 4 bases and 0 bases, with 10 bases remaining between them. The CDR3, as DNA: TGCGCCAGCAGCCCCGACAGGCCGAACACCGGGGAGCTGTTTTTT. Amino acids: CASSPDRPNTGELFF.

The V call is TRBV7-2, the J call TRBJ1-2, with no clear D. Germline assignment: CDR1 SGHTA and CDR2 FQGNSA. Trimming removed 1 base at V and 0 bases at J, with 12 bases between. The length of the CDR3 is 16 residues. This chain's CDR3 is CASSLEGRGANYGYTF. CDR3 nucleotide sequence: TGTGCCAGCAGCTTAGAAGGACGCGGAGCTAACTATGGCTACACCTTC.

This clonotype was detected many times. The chain combines TRBV20-1 with TRBJ1-5; no definite D call. The CDR3 covers 14 residues. Germline assignment: CDR1 DFQATT and CDR2 SNEGSKA (reference sequence). V was cut by 4 bases and J by 0 bases, with 10 bases left in between. The CDR3 DNA reads as TGCAGTGCTAACAGCAGAGATAGCAATCAGCCCCAGCATTTT. Its translation: CSANSRDSNQPQHF.

This clonotype was seen ten or more times. The chain has TRBV29-1 and TRBJ2-2; unclear D gene. This CDR3 spans 12 amino acids. Trimming shortened V by 4 bases and J by 1 base, and 4 bases separated the two germline ends. CDR1 is SQVTM and CDR2 is ANQGSEA in the germline V gene. As DNA, the CDR3 is TGCAGCGTTGTCGTGAACACCGGGGAGCTGTTTTTT. Its translation is CSVVVNTGELFF.

This clonotype was observed a handful of times. The CDR3 DNA reads TGTGCCAGCAGTTTGTACAGACAGTCTAACTATGGCTACACCTTC. As protein: CASSLYRQSNYGYTF. The chain couples TRBV12-3 or TRBV12-4 to TRBJ1-2; a weak D match, TRBD1 (5 bases). Trimming pared 3 bases from V and 0 bases from J, leaving 11 bases between. CDR3 size: 15 residues.

This clonotype was observed at least ten times. The chain links TRBV12-5 to TRBJ2-2; 11 bases agree with TRBD2. The J segment lost 4 bases and the V segment lost 0 bases, leaving 10 bases of the junction unmatched. From germline, CDR1 is LGHNT and CDR2 FRNRAP. CDR3 length equals 19 residues. This chain's CDR3 is CASGLVNSGRASGTGELFF. CDR3 bases: TGTGCTAGTGGTTTGGTTAATAGCGGGAGGGCCAGTGGCACCGGGGAGCTGTTTTTT. Full variable domain (outside the CDR3, taken from reference TRBV12-5 and TRBJ2-2): DARVTQTPRHKVTEMGQEVTMRCQPILGHNTVFWYRQTMMQGLELLAYFRNRAPLDDSGMPKDRFSAEMPDATLATLKIQPSEPRDSAVYFCASGLVNSGRASGTGELFFGEGSRLTVL.

V is TRBV5-1 and J is TRBJ2-7; 7 nucleotides line up with TRBD2. CDR3 length equals 14 residues. Trimming at V came to 8 bases and at J to 8 bases, leaving 16 bases not matched to a gene. Germline CDR1 and CDR2: SGHRS and YFSETQ. The CDR3 is CASTYSSGAGQQYF. In DNA form, the CDR3 reads TGCGCCAGTACCTACTCCAGCGGGGCGGGTCAGCAGTACTTC. Combining the CDR3 with reference TRBV5-1 and TRBJ2-7 gives the whole variable domain KAGVTQTPRYLIKTRGQQVTLSCSPISGHRSVSWYQQTPGQGLQFLFEYFSETQRNKGNFPGRFSGRQFSNSRSEMNVSTLELGDSALYLCASTYSSGAGQQYFGPGTRLTVT.

This clonotype was seen at least ten times. This sequence joins TRBV5-6 and TRBJ1-5; D uncertain. This CDR3 is built from 13 residues. Looked up from germline, CDR1 is SGHDT and CDR2 is YYEEEE. The ends were cut back, 3 bases at V and 5 bases at J, with 9 bases in the middle. DNA of the CDR3: TGTGCCAGCAGCTACCACCTAGATCAGCCCCAGCATTTT. This sequence encodes CASSYHLDQPQHF.

As regards this clonotype: This may arise from a read error, as a much more abundant clone is one base away. The chain employs TRBV5-1 and TRBJ1-1; D unclear. The CDR3 runs to 15 residues. V was cut by 1 base and J by 4 bases, with 14 bases left in between. The germline V gene has CDR1 SGHRS and CDR2 YFSETQ. CDR3 nucleotide sequence: TGCGCCAGCAGCTTGATGCGGGGTTTGGGCACTGAAGCTTTCTTT. Protein product: CASSLMRGLGTEAFF.

There are many counts of this clonotype. The rearrangement joins TRBV9 to TRBJ2-5; D call uncertain. The CDR3 has 15 amino acids. From germline, CDR1 is SGDLS and CDR2 YYNGEE. Deletions cut 0 bases from V and 3 bases from J, with 12 bases between. The CDR3 protein is CASSVATRDKETQYF. The CDR3 bases are TGTGCCAGCAGCGTAGCTACCAGAGACAAAGAGACCCAGTACTTC. Combining the CDR3 with reference TRBV9 and TRBJ2-5 gives the whole variable domain DSGVTQTPKHLITATGQRVTLRCSPRSGDLSVYWYQQSLDQGLQFLIQYYNGEERAKGNILERFSAQQFPDLHSELNLSSLELGDSALYFCASSVATRDKETQYFGPGTRLLVL.

In its sample, this clonotype was seen once. This may arise from a read error, as a much more abundant clone is one base away. The CDR3 spells CARSVGSRSTDTQYF. CDR3 nucleotides: TGTGCCCGGAGTGTAGGGAGCCGGAGCACAGATACGCAGTATTTT. The V and J genes are TRBV30 and TRBJ2-3, with a possible D match to TRBD2 (5 bases). CDR3 length equals 15 residues. From germline, CDR1 is GTSNPN and CDR2 SVGIG (reference sequence). The full variable domain, with the rest looked up from reference TRBV30 and TRBJ2-3, is SQTIHQWPATLVQPVGSPLSLECTVEGTSNPNLYWYRQAAGRGLQLLFYSVGIGQISSEVPQNLSASRPQDRQFILSSKKLLLSDSGFYLCARSVGSRSTDTQYFGPGTRLTVL.

V and J are TRBV19 and TRBJ1-3; tentatively, D is TRBD1 (5 bases). The CDR3 length is 15 residues. In germline, CDR1 is LNHDA, CDR2 SQIVND (reference sequence). V was clipped by 3 bases and J by 2 bases, with 11 bases between them. As DNA, the CDR3 is TGTGCCAGTAGTATCGGGGACGGTACTGGAAACACCATATATTTT. Its protein product is CASSIGDGTGNTIYF.

This clonotype was recorded at least ten times. One junction end does not reproduce the germline sequence, and a read error may be involved. The chain couples TRBV7-7 to TRBJ2-7, with TRBD1 identical over 9 bases. The CDR3 spans 14 residues. Per the germline V gene, CDR1 is SSHAT and CDR2 is FNYEAQ (reference sequence). Here the CDR3 reads CASSLVQGAHEQYF. The CDR3 DNA follows: TGTGCTAGCAGCTTAGTACAGGGGGCACACGAGCAGTACTTC.

This rearrangement joins TRBV28 to TRBJ2-1; D gene ambiguous. Between the trimmed V and J ends, which lost 6 bases and 3 bases, there was a span of 9 bases. From germline, CDR1 is MDHEN and CDR2 SYDVKM. CDR3 length: 13 residues. CDR3 sequence (DNA): TGTGCCAGCAGGCTTGAGAACTACAATGAGCAGTTCTTC. It encodes CASRLENYNEQFF. Supplemented by reference TRBV28 and TRBJ2-1, the full variable domain reads DVKVTQSSRYLVKRTGEKVFLECVQDMDHENMFWYRQDPGLGLRLIYFSYDVKMKEKGDIPEGYSVSREKKERFSLILESASTNQTSMYLCASRLENYNEQFFGPGTRLTVL.

This clonotype was detected ten times or more. The chain has TRBV18 and TRBJ1-1, with TRBD1 matching over 7 bases. CDR3 length equals 15 residues. Germline V CDR1 and CDR2: KGHSH, LQKENI. Losses at the gene ends were 2 bases for V and 1 base for J; bases not matched to a gene: 4. CDR3 sequence reads: CASSPRGQPNTEAFF. The CDR3 DNA reads TGTGCCAGCTCACCAAGGGGACAGCCGAACACTGAAGCTTTCTTT.